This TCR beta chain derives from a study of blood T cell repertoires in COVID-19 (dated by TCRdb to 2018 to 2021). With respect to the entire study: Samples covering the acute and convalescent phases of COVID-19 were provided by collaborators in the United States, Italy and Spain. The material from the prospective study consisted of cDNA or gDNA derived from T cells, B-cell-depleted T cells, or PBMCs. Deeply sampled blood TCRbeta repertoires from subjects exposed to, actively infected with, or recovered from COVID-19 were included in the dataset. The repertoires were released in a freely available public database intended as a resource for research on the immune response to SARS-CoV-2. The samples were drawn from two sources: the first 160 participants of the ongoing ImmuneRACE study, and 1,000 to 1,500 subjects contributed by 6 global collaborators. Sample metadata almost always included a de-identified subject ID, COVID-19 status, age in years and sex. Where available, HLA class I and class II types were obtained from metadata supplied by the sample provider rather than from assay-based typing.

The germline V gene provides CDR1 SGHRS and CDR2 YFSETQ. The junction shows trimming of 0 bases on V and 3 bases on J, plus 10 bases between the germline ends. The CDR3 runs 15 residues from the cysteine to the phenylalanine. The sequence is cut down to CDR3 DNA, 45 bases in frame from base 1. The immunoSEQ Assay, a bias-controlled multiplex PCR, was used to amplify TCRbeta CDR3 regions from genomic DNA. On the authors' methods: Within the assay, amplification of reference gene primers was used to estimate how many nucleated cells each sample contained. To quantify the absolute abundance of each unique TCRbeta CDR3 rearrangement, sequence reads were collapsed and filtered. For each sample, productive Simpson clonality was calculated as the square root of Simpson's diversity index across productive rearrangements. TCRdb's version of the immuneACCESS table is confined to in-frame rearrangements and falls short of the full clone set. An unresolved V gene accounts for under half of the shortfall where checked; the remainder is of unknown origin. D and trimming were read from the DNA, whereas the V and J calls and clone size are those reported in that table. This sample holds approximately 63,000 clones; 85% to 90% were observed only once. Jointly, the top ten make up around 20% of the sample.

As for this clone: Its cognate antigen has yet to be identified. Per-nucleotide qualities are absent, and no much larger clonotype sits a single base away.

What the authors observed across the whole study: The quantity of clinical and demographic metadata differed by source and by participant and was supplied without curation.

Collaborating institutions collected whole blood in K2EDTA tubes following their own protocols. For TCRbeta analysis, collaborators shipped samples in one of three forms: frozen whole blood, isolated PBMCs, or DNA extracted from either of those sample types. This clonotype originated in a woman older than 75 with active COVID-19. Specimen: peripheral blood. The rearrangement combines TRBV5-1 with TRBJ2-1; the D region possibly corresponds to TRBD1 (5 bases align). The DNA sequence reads TGCGCCAGCAGCTTGGGACAGCTCCTCTACAATGAGCAGTTCTTC. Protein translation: CASSLGQLLYNEQFF.